This T cell receptor (beta chain) was captured in a study of cytomegalovirus exposure and HLA in healthy donors. General study results and limits: CMV serostatus was the only recorded immune exposure for donors. Later analysis suggested most CMV-associated TCR beta chains were HLA-restricted.

This CDR3 comprises 12 residues. Germline V lookup: CDR1 MNHEY, CDR2 SMNVEV (reference sequence). Trimming removed 10 bases from V and 2 bases from J, with 12 bases in between. Vbeta (60) and Jbeta (13) primers were used in the PCR. Original analysis: Unique TCR beta chains totaled roughly 80 million in a later count, with approximately 11 million of them shared. TCRdb's copy holds only in-frame clones and misses some; the assay was immunoSEQ multiplex PCR. V and J calls and clone size are given by that table; D and trimming were obtained from the DNA. Of about 160,000 clones in the sample, almost 80% were seen once. In the case of this clone: What it binds is unknown.

All the people who gave samples were healthy bone marrow donors. This clonotype originated in a man aged 18 to 30 in good health and CMV-seropositive. The V gene is TRBV27, the J gene TRBJ2-7; D is undetermined. Input material: PBMCs. CDR3 sequence: CATSPGTYEQYF. The CDR3 coding sequence is TGTGCCACCTCCCCAGGCACCTACGAGCAGTACTTC.